This TCR beta chain was recovered during a study of T cell repertoires in cytomegalovirus infection. Overall study: It can be stated that public TCR beta signatures indicated CMV infection as well as a matching HLA type.

Study findings and constraints: Across the ex vivo response, the dominant clonotypes were HLA-C-restricted CMV-specific TCR beta clonotypes. Using cumulative public TCR beta family frequency, the authors identified those who carried CMV together with the relevant HLA.

TCRdb redid the calling of the reads with MiXCR, one entry per CDR3 protein. This sample has some 300,000 distinct CDR3 sequences, with around 9.6% found just once. Germline V gene sequence: CDR1 SNHLY, CDR2 FYNNEI. The CDR3 covers 14 residues. V shed 4 bases and J shed 3 bases, with 10 bases lying between them. This clonotype showed up many times. Its cognate antigen is unknown. This TCR was sampled from a human donor in good health (CMV status not recorded). Some clones in this sample may be carry-over from other donors' samples. This chain links TRBV2 with TRBJ1-5; D is possibly TRBD1 (5 bases). What was sequenced was PBMCs. This CDR3 is CASSGATANQPQHF. The CDR3 DNA is TGTGCCAGCAGTGGGGCGACAGCCAATCAGCCCCAGCATTTT.